These T cell receptor beta chains were read from a single sample in a study of shared clonotypes between healthy human individuals. Repertoires were generated with immunoSEQ multiplex PCR, while TCRdb's copy carries only in-frame clones and drops some. This sample has around 990,000 clones, with about 80% found just once. The sequencing sample was made of memory CD4+ T cells from PBMCs. These receptors all come from a man aged 18 to 35 in good health. Some clones in this sample may be carry-over from other donors' samples. The CDR3 runs from the conserved cysteine through the conserved F or W. Fields, in order: V gene, J gene, D gene, clone size, CDR3 DNA, CDR3 protein. A D gene is named only where the DNA matches it firmly. Size is stated for part of the rows, as once, few or many counts, or as a class when the clone is expanded.

TRBV2	TRBJ2-3	-	few	TGTGCCAGCAGAGGACTCACAGATACGCAGTATTTT	CASRGLTDTQYF
TRBV5-5	TRBJ2-3	-	-	TGTGCCAGCAGCTTGGCCGGCTCAGGCAGCACAGATACGCAGTATTTT	CASSLAGSGSTDTQYF
TRBV30	TRBJ2-7	-	-	TGTGCCTGGAGCAACACCTACGAGCAGTACTTC	CAWSNTYEQYF
TRBV30	TRBJ1-1	-	few	TGTGCCTGGAGTGTACTGCCCACTGAAGCTTTCTTT	CAWSVLPTEAFF
TRBV5-8	TRBJ1-5	-	-	TGTGCCAGCAGCCAACTTAGGACCTTAAATCAGCCCCAGCATTTT	CASSQLRTLNQPQHF
TRBV11-3	TRBJ2-1	-	-	TGTGCCAGCAGCCCCAATCGGTGGGACAATGAGCAGTTCTTC	CASSPNRWDNEQFF
TRBV2	TRBJ2-3	TRBD2	-	TGTGCCAGCAGGGCTAGCGGGGGGAAAGGAGATACGCAGTATTTT	CASRASGGKGDTQYF
TRBV7-3	TRBJ2-5	TRBD1	-	TGTGCCAGCAGCTGGACAGGAACCCAGAGGTGGGAGACCCAGTACTTC	CASSWTGTQRWETQYF
TRBV28	TRBJ1-5	-	-	TGTGCCACCCGCCCATGGTTGCGGAGTAATCAGCCCCAGCATTTT	CATRPWLRSNQPQHF
TRBV29-1	TRBJ2-5	-	-	TGCAGCGCACAGATACAGGGAACTCGGGAGACCCAGTACTTC	CSAQIQGTRETQYF
TRBV7-3	TRBJ2-1	TRBD2	-	TGTGCCAGCAGCTTAGCGACTAGCGGGAGGGGTGAGCAGTTCTTC	CASSLATSGRGEQFF
TRBV6-5	TRBJ1-4	-	once	TGTGCCAGCAGTTACCGGCCAACACTGGGTGAAAAACTGTTTTTT	CASSYRPTLGEKLFF
TRBV28	TRBJ2-7	TRBD2	-	TGTGCCAGCAGTTTATTCCGCATCGGCGGCGGGAGGGGGCAGTCCTACGAGCAGTACTTC	CASSLFRIGGGRGQSYEQYF
TRBV5-1	TRBJ2-7	-	-	TGCGCCAGCAGCGATGACAGGCCCCCCTACGAGCAGTACTTC	CASSDDRPPYEQYF
TRBV5-1	TRBJ2-1	-	-	TGCGCCAGCAGCCGGAGTGGTGCGGGTGAGAGTTGGAATGAGCAGTTCTTC	CASSRSGAGESWNEQFF
TRBV4-2	TRBJ2-1	-	-	TGTGCCAGCAGCCAAGCGGGGGCCGAAGGACACAATGAGCAGTTCTTC	CASSQAGAEGHNEQFF
TRBV27	TRBJ1-2	TRBD1	-	TGTGCCAGCAGTTTATTTTTGGCAGGGGGCAGCTATGGCTACACCTTC	CASSLFLAGGSYGYTF
TRBV9	TRBJ2-2	-	-	TGTGCCAGCAGCCGGGACGGTACCGGGGAGCTGTTTTTT	CASSRDGTGELFF
TRBV5-1	TRBJ1-1	-	-	TGCGCCAGCAGCTTGTTCGAGATGAACACTGAAGCTTTCTTT	CASSLFEMNTEAFF
TRBV6-5	TRBJ2-7	-	-	TGTGCCGGGATGACCGGGCAGGATGGCGAGCAGTACTTC	CAGMTGQDGEQYF
TRBV6-6	TRBJ1-1	-	-	TGTGCCAGCAGTTACTCGACAGGGAACACTGAAGCTTTCTTT	CASSYSTGNTEAFF
TRBV28	TRBJ2-7	-	once	TGTGCCAGCAGTCTGTTAGCGGAGTACGAGCAGTACTTC	CASSLLAEYEQYF
TRBV7-2	TRBJ1-4	-	-	TGTGCCAGCAGCTTAGCTAGGGACGGAAATGAAAAACTGTTTTTT	CASSLARDGNEKLFF
TRBV5-1	TRBJ1-3	-	once	TGCGCCAGCAGCTTGGGCGACGCTCTCTCTGGAAACACCATATATTTT	CASSLGDALSGNTIYF